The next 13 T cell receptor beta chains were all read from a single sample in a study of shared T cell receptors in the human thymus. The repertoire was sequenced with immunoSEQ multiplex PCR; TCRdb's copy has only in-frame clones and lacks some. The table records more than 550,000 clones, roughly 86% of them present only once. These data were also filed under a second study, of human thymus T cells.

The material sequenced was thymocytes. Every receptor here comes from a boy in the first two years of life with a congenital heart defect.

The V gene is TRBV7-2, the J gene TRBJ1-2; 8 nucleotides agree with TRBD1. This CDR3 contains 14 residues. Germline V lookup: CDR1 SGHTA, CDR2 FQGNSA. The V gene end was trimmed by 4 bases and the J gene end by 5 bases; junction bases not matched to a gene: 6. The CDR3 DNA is TGTGCCAGCAGCTCGAGACAGGGGCGTTATGGCTACACCTTC. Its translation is CASSSRQGRYGYTF.

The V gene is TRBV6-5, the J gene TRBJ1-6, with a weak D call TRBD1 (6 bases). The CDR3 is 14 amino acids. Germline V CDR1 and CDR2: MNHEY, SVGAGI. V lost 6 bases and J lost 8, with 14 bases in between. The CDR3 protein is CASRSQGYDSPLHF. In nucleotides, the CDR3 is TGTGCCAGCAGATCACAGGGTTATGATTCACCCCTCCACTTT.

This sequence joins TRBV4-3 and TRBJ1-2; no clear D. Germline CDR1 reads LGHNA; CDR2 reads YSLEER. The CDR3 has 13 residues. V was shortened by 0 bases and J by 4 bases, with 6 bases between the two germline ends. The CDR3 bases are TGCGCCAGCAGCCAAGACAGGTCCTATGGCTACACCTTC. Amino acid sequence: CASSQDRSYGYTF.

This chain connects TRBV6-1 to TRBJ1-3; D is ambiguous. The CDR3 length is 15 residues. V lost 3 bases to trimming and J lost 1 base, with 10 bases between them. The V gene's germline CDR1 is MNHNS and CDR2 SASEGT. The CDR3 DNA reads TGTGCCAGCAGTGATCCCTCCAGATCTGGAAACACCATATATTTT. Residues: CASSDPSRSGNTIYF.

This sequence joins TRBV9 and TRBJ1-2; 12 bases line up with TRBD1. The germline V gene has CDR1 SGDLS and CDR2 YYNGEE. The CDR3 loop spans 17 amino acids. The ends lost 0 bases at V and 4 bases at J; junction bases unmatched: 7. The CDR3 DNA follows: TGTGCCAGCAGCGTAGGGGACAGGGGGCGAATAGGCTATGGCTACACCTTC. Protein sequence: CASSVGDRGRIGYGYTF. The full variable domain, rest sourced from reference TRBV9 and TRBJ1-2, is DSGVTQTPKHLITATGQRVTLRCSPRSGDLSVYWYQQSLDQGLQFLIQYYNGEERAKGNILERFSAQQFPDLHSELNLSSLELGDSALYFCASSVGDRGRIGYGYTFGSGTRLTVV.

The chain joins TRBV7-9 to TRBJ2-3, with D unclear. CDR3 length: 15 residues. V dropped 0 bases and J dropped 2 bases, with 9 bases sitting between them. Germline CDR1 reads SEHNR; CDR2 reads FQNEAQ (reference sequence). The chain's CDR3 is CASSLALPFTDTQYF. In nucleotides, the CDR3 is TGTGCCAGCAGCTTAGCGCTACCTTTCACAGATACGCAGTATTTT.

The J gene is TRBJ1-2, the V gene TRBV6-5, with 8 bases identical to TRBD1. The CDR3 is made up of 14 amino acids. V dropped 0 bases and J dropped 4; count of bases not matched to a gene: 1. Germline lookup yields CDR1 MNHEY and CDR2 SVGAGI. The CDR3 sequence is CASSYSGQGYGYTF. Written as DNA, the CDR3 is TGTGCCAGCAGTTACTCTGGACAGGGCTATGGCTACACCTTC.

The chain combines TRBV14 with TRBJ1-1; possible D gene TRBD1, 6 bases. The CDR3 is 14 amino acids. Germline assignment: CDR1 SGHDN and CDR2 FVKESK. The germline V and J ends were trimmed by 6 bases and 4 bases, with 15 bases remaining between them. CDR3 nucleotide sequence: TGTGCCAGCAGGGAGGAAACAGGGAGCACTGAAGCTTTCTTT. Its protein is CASREETGSTEAFF.

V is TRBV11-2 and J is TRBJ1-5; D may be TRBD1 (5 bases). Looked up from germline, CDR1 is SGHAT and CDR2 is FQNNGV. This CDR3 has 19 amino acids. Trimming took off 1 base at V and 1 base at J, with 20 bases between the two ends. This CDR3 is CASSLGATGGEKSNQPQHF. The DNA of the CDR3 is TGTGCCAGCAGCTTAGGCGCCACGGGAGGGGAGAAGAGCAATCAGCCCCAGCATTTT.

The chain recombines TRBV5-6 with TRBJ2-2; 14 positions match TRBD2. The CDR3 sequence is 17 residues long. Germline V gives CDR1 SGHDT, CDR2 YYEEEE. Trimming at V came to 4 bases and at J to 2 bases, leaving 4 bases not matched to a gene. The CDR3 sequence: CASSPGLAGANTGELFF. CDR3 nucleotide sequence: TGTGCCAGCAGCCCGGGACTAGCGGGGGCCAACACCGGGGAGCTGTTTTTT.

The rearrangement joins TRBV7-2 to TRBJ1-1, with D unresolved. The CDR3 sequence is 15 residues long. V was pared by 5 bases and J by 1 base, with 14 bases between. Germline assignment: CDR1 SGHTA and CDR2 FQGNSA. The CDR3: CASSPSVGRNTEAFF. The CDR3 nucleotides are TGTGCCAGCAGCCCGAGCGTCGGGAGGAACACTGAAGCTTTCTTT.

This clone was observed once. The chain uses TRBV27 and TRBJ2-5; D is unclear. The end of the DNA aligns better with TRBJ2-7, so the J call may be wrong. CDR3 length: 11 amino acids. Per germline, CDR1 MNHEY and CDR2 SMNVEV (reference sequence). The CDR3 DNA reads TGTGCCAGCAGTTTTGAAAACGAGCAGTACTTC. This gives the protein CASSFENEQYF.

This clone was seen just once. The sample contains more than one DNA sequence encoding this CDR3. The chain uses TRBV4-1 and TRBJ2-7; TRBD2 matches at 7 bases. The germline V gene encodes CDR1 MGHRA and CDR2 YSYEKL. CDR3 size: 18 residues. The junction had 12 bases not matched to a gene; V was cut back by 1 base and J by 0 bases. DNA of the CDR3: TGCGCCAGCAGCCAAGGACCGGGACTACCGACCAGCTCCTACGAGCAGTACTTC. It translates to CASSQGPGLPTSSYEQYF.